This T cell receptor (beta chain) comes out of a study of blood T cell repertoires in COVID-19. Study context: T cells, B-cell-depleted T cells, or PBMCs supplied cDNA or gDNA.

The V gene's germline CDR1 is SNHLY and CDR2 FYNNEI. There are 12 residues in the CDR3. The V end was cut by 7 bases, the J end by 5 bases, with 11 bases between. Assay used: immunoSEQ multiplex PCR; TCRdb lists only in-frame clones, some missing. The data hold about 54,000 clones, with 90% observed a single time. The receptor was isolated from a woman in her forties with active COVID-19. The genes are TRBV2 and TRBJ1-1; D is uncertain. Sequenced material: peripheral blood. Written as DNA, the CDR3 is TGTGCCAGCATGGGAGACATAACTGAAGCTTTCTTT. It is translated as CASMGDITEAFF.